The rows below give T cell receptor beta chains drawn from one sample of a study of T-cell memory formation after mild COVID-19. MiXCR, run by TCRdb on the 5' RACE reads, gives a single entry per CDR3 protein. The sample consists of 150,000 to 200,000 distinct CDR3 sequences, roughly 12% of them appearing once. The sequencing sample was made of PBMCs or a T cell subset sorted from them (not recorded which). These receptors were collected from a man between 18 and 29 years old who had mild COVID-19 (a few samples of this study predate the infection). Cell type and time point are not known. Both conserved end residues are part of each CDR3. Each record gives: clone size, V gene, D gene, J gene, CDR3 DNA, CDR3 protein. A D gene is named only where the DNA matches it firmly. Not every row has a clone size; where given, it reads once, few, many or a size class.

abundance: few; v_gene: TRBV5-1; d_gene: TRBD1; j_gene: TRBJ2-3; CDR3nt: TGCGCCAGCAGCTTGGCAGCCGGACAGGGGGCCGCAGATACGCAGTATTTT; CDR3aa: CASSLAAGQGAADTQYF
abundance: -; v_gene: TRBV6-6; d_gene: -; j_gene: TRBJ2-5; CDR3nt: TGTGCCAGCAGGCGCGGCGGGACCGCCCCTACCCAGTACTTC; CDR3aa: CASRRGGTAPTQYF
abundance: few; v_gene: TRBV6-5; d_gene: TRBD1; j_gene: TRBJ2-1; CDR3nt: TGTGCCAGCAGTCGACAGGGGGGCTACAATGAGCAGTTCTTC; CDR3aa: CASSRQGGYNEQFF
abundance: few; v_gene: TRBV20-1; d_gene: TRBD2; j_gene: TRBJ2-1; CDR3nt: TGCAGTGCTAGAGATGCTGGTAGCGGGGGGCCACGGCGTGAGCAGTTCTTC; CDR3aa: CSARDAGSGGPRREQFF
abundance: -; v_gene: TRBV20-1; d_gene: TRBD1; j_gene: TRBJ1-2; CDR3nt: TGCAGTGCTTCCCACCCGGGACAGGGGAACTATGGCTACACCTTC; CDR3aa: CSASHPGQGNYGYTF
abundance: -; v_gene: TRBV29-1; d_gene: -; j_gene: TRBJ1-5; CDR3nt: TGCAGCGTTGAGTCACTCAGATCAGGTCAGCCCCAGCATTTT; CDR3aa: CSVESLRSGQPQHF
abundance: -; v_gene: TRBV15; d_gene: -; j_gene: TRBJ2-3; CDR3nt: TGTGCCACCAGCAGAGATTTACCTACGGGGGCAGATACGCAGTATTTT; CDR3aa: CATSRDLPTGADTQYF
abundance: -; v_gene: TRBV5-1; d_gene: -; j_gene: TRBJ1-6; CDR3nt: TGCGCCAGCACCTCTCTCGGGGGCGATTCTAATTCACCCCTCCACTTT; CDR3aa: CASTSLGGDSNSPLHF
abundance: -; v_gene: TRBV7-2; d_gene: -; j_gene: TRBJ1-2; CDR3nt: TGTGCCAGCAGCTCCCGCAGGGGCGACTATGGCTACACCTTC; CDR3aa: CASSSRRGDYGYTF
abundance: many; v_gene: TRBV6-2/TRBV6-3; d_gene: -; j_gene: TRBJ2-5; CDR3nt: TGTGCCAGCAGTTACGGGGGGGCCAGGGAGACCCAGTACTTC; CDR3aa: CASSYGGARETQYF
abundance: -; v_gene: TRBV5-1; d_gene: -; j_gene: TRBJ1-5; CDR3nt: TGCGCCAGCAGCATTGGAACTCTGGAGAATCAGCCCCAGCATTTT; CDR3aa: CASSIGTLENQPQHF
abundance: -; v_gene: TRBV6-6; d_gene: -; j_gene: TRBJ1-6; CDR3nt: TGTGCCAGCAGTTACTCCGGCCAAGCAGAGGGCACCCTCCACTTT; CDR3aa: CASSYSGQAEGTLHF
abundance: few; v_gene: TRBV5-1; d_gene: TRBD1; j_gene: TRBJ1-1; CDR3nt: TGCGCCAGCAGCTCAAGACCAGGGGGCGCCGACACTGAAGCTTTCTTT; CDR3aa: CASSSRPGGADTEAFF
abundance: few; v_gene: TRBV4-1; d_gene: TRBD1; j_gene: TRBJ1-5; CDR3nt: TGCGCCAGCAGCCAGAAACTCGGGACAGGGAATCAGCCCCAGCATTTT; CDR3aa: CASSQKLGTGNQPQHF
abundance: -; v_gene: TRBV24-1; d_gene: -; j_gene: TRBJ1-2; CDR3nt: TGTGCCACCAGTGACGGGGGGCGGTATGGCTACACCTTC; CDR3aa: CATSDGGRYGYTF
abundance: many; v_gene: TRBV7-9; d_gene: -; j_gene: TRBJ1-1; CDR3nt: TGTGCCAGCAGCCCCCGGGCAGGACAATACACTGAAGCTTTCTTT; CDR3aa: CASSPRAGQYTEAFF
abundance: -; v_gene: TRBV10-3; d_gene: -; j_gene: TRBJ1-2; CDR3nt: TGTGCCATCAGTGAGTCCAGGGGTCCCCATGGCTACACCTTC; CDR3aa: CAISESRGPHGYTF
abundance: -; v_gene: TRBV5-1; d_gene: TRBD2; j_gene: TRBJ2-6; CDR3nt: TGCGCCAGCAGCCCTCGGCGAGCGGGGGGTAGAGGTGGGGCCAACGTCCTGACTTTC; CDR3aa: CASSPRRAGGRGGANVLTF
abundance: few; v_gene: TRBV5-1; d_gene: -; j_gene: TRBJ1-4; CDR3nt: TGCGCCAGCAGCTTCGGAGCGGGTGAAAAACTGTTTTTT; CDR3aa: CASSFGAGEKLFF
abundance: few; v_gene: TRBV9; d_gene: -; j_gene: TRBJ2-4; CDR3nt: TGTGCCAGCAGCGCAGGGGTTTTAGCCAAAAACATTCAGTACTTC; CDR3aa: CASSAGVLAKNIQYF
abundance: -; v_gene: TRBV29-1; d_gene: -; j_gene: TRBJ1-4; CDR3nt: TGCAGCGTTGTTGCAACTAATGAAAAACTGTTTTTT; CDR3aa: CSVVATNEKLFF
abundance: many; v_gene: TRBV20-1; d_gene: -; j_gene: TRBJ2-3; CDR3nt: TGCAGTGCTGGGGGACCGGGGACAGATACGCAGTATTTT; CDR3aa: CSAGGPGTDTQYF
abundance: few; v_gene: TRBV29-1; d_gene: TRBD1; j_gene: TRBJ2-7; CDR3nt: TGCAGCGTCGGACAGGGGACCTACGAGCAGTACTTC; CDR3aa: CSVGQGTYEQYF
abundance: few; v_gene: TRBV6-4; d_gene: -; j_gene: TRBJ2-1; CDR3nt: TGTGCCAGCAGTGACGGGGTTTTTGGGTCGTCGGAGCAGTTCTTC; CDR3aa: CASSDGVFGSSEQFF
abundance: few; v_gene: TRBV21-1; d_gene: -; j_gene: TRBJ2-3; CDR3nt: TGTGCCAGCAGCAAACGCCGAGGCACAGATACGCAGTATTTT; CDR3aa: CASSKRRGTDTQYF
abundance: -; v_gene: TRBV14; d_gene: TRBD2; j_gene: TRBJ2-1; CDR3nt: TGTGCCAGCAGCCAAGAAGACCTAGCGGGATACTACTCCTACAATGAGCAGTTCTTC; CDR3aa: CASSQEDLAGYYSYNEQFF
abundance: many; v_gene: TRBV18; d_gene: TRBD2; j_gene: TRBJ2-1; CDR3nt: TGTGCCAGCTCACCACGTCGGGCGTTAGCGGGTGAGCAGTTCTTC; CDR3aa: CASSPRRALAGEQFF
abundance: many; v_gene: TRBV2; d_gene: -; j_gene: TRBJ1-1; CDR3nt: TGTGCCACCGAACCGACAGGAAACACTGAAGCTTTCTTT; CDR3aa: CATEPTGNTEAFF
abundance: -; v_gene: TRBV7-9; d_gene: -; j_gene: TRBJ1-1; CDR3nt: TGTGCCAGCAGCGTTACACAGAACACTGAAGCTTTCTTT; CDR3aa: CASSVTQNTEAFF
abundance: -; v_gene: TRBV6-5; d_gene: TRBD1; j_gene: TRBJ1-1; CDR3nt: TGTGCCAGCAGTTACCTCGTAACAGGGGACACTGAAGCTTTCTTT; CDR3aa: CASSYLVTGDTEAFF
abundance: many; v_gene: TRBV3-1; d_gene: -; j_gene: TRBJ2-3; CDR3nt: TGTGCCAGCAGCCCGAAAGAGTCTCGGGGTCGGACAGATACGCAGTATTTT; CDR3aa: CASSPKESRGRTDTQYF
abundance: -; v_gene: TRBV20-1; d_gene: TRBD1; j_gene: TRBJ2-1; CDR3nt: TGCAGTCCCGGACAGGGCAATGAGCAGTTCTTC; CDR3aa: CSPGQGNEQFF
abundance: -; v_gene: TRBV12-3/TRBV12-4; d_gene: -; j_gene: TRBJ2-5; CDR3nt: TGTGCCAGCAGCACCTCCTGGGGAGCCCAAGAGACCCAGTACTTC; CDR3aa: CASSTSWGAQETQYF
abundance: few; v_gene: TRBV5-1; d_gene: TRBD2; j_gene: TRBJ2-1; CDR3nt: TGCGCCAGCAGCGTGACTAGCGGGCTGATGGATGAGCAGTTCTTC; CDR3aa: CASSVTSGLMDEQFF
abundance: -; v_gene: TRBV11-3; d_gene: -; j_gene: TRBJ2-3; CDR3nt: TGTGCCAGCAGCTTAGATGCGGGTCCCACGCAGTATTTT; CDR3aa: CASSLDAGPTQYF
abundance: few; v_gene: TRBV12-3/TRBV12-4; d_gene: -; j_gene: TRBJ2-5; CDR3nt: TGTGCCAGCAGTCGACAACAGGGTTGGGAGACCCAGTACTTC; CDR3aa: CASSRQQGWETQYF
abundance: -; v_gene: TRBV29-1; d_gene: -; j_gene: TRBJ1-1; CDR3nt: TGCAGCGGACGACAGAGCACTGAAGCTTTCTTT; CDR3aa: CSGRQSTEAFF
abundance: few; v_gene: TRBV29-1; d_gene: -; j_gene: TRBJ2-7; CDR3nt: TGCAGCGTTGTCTCGATAGGGAAACTCTACGAGCAGTACTTC; CDR3aa: CSVVSIGKLYEQYF
abundance: -; v_gene: TRBV27; d_gene: -; j_gene: TRBJ2-5; CDR3nt: TGTGCCAGCAGTTTAACATTTTCGGAGACCCAGTACTTC; CDR3aa: CASSLTFSETQYF